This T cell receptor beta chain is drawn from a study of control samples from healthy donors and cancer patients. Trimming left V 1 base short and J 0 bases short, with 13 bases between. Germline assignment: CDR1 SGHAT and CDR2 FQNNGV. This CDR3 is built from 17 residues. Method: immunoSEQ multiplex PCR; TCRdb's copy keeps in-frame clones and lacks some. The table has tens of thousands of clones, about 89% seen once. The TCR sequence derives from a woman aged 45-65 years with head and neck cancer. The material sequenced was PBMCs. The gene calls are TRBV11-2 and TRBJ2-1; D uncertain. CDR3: CASSLAGRKSSYNEQFF. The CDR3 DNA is TGTGCCAGCAGCTTAGCTGGTCGGAAGAGCTCCTACAATGAGCAGTTCTTC.